These 10 T cell receptor beta chains share one sample of origin, sequenced in a study of blood T cell repertoires in COVID-19. The protocol was immunoSEQ multiplex PCR, while the TCRdb copy is restricted to in-frame clones and leaves out a portion. Seen here are some 170,000 clones, roughly 87% observed once, and the top ten hold 8.4%. Material for sequencing was peripheral blood. Receptors originate from a woman in her 70s with acute or convalescent COVID-19.

V and J are TRBV28 and TRBJ1-6; TRBD1 might be the D (5 bases). Germline-derived CDR1 and CDR2 are MDHEN and SYDVKM. The V end lost 2 bases, the J end lost 7 bases, and 9 bases lay between the germline ends. The length of the CDR3 is 14 residues. CDR3 bases: TGTGCCAGCAGTTTAGCAGGGTTAAATTCACCCCTCCACTTT. Protein sequence: CASSLAGLNSPLHF.

The V call is TRBV19, the J call TRBJ1-5, with D tentatively TRBD1 (5 bases). CDR1 is LNHDA and CDR2 is SQIVND in the germline V gene (reference sequence). V shed 4 bases and J shed 6 bases, with 25 bases lying between them. CDR3 length: 18 residues. CDR3 nucleotides: TGTGCCAGTAGTACCCGGGGAGGAGCTCGGGATGGGGGTCAGCCCCAGCATTTT. The encoded protein is CASSTRGGARDGGQPQHF. Together with reference TRBV19 and TRBJ1-5, the CDR3 gives the full variable domain: DGGITQSPKYLFRKEGQNVTLSCEQNLNHDAMYWYRQDPGQGLRLIYYSQIVNDFQKGDIAEGYSVSREKKESFPLTVTSAQKNPTAFYLCASSTRGGARDGGQPQHFGDGTRLSIL.

The DNA of the CDR3 is TGTGCCAGCACCCAAAACACAGGGATCTACGAGCAGTACTTC. Translation: CASTQNTGIYEQYF. The rearrangement joins TRBV6-5 to TRBJ2-7, with TRBD1 as a possible D gene (6 bases). This CDR3 region has 14 residues. Germline lookup yields CDR1 MNHEY and CDR2 SVGAGI. V gave up 7 bases and J gave up 3 bases, with 16 bases separating them.

V and J are TRBV28 and TRBJ1-1; possible D gene TRBD1, 6 bases. Trimming removed 6 bases from V and 8 bases from J, with 19 bases in between. This CDR3 comprises 14 residues. Germline V CDR1 and CDR2: MDHEN, SYDVKM. For the CDR3, the DNA is TGTGCCAGCAGCCCTTCTGACATGACAGGCGAAGCTTTCTTT. Its protein is CASSPSDMTGEAFF.

This chain links TRBV7-2 with TRBJ1-2; D is perhaps TRBD1 (5 bases). The CDR3 consists of 13 residues. The germline gives CDR1 SGHTA, CDR2 FQGNSA. Deletions cut 3 bases from V and 1 base from J, with 6 bases between. The CDR3 DNA reads as TGTGCCAGCAGCTTCGACAGTAACTATGGCTACACCTTC. Its protein product is CASSFDSNYGYTF.

V is TRBV9 and J is TRBJ2-3; the match to TRBD1 covers 9 bases. The germline CDR1 and CDR2 sequences are SGDLS and YYNGEE. CDR3 size: 15 residues. V shed 3 bases, J shed 3 bases, and the junction held 5 bases outside the gene matches. The CDR3 spells CASSEDRGSTDTQYF. The CDR3 DNA sequence: TGTGCCAGCAGCGAGGACAGGGGCTCTACAGATACGCAGTATTTT.

DNA for the CDR3: TGTGCCAGCAGCCCTCAGACAGGGTCCTACGAGCAGTACTTC. This codes for CASSPQTGSYEQYF. The chain is built from TRBV7-3 and TRBJ2-7; 7 bases fit TRBD1. The CDR3 is made up of 14 amino acids. Germline lookup yields CDR1 SGHTA and CDR2 FQGTGA. V lost 5 bases and J lost 1; bases outside the gene matches: 5.

Regarding this clone: One end of the junction varies from germline; a read error may be responsible. The chain carries TRBV23-1 and TRBJ2-2; D is perhaps TRBD2 (6 bases). TRBV23-1 falls under the ORF class, with uncertain function. The CDR3 sequence is 14 residues long. CDR3 nucleotide sequence: TGCGCCACCCCCTCGGGGGACCCCACCGGGGAGCTGCTTTTT. Its protein is CATPSGDPTGELLF.

This clone was counted a single time. This chain's CDR3 is CASGLVIKPTGTGDTEAFF. DNA for the CDR3: TGTGCTAGTGGTTTGGTAATTAAGCCCACCGGGACAGGGGACACTGAAGCTTTCTTT. The chain carries TRBV12-5 and TRBJ1-1; TRBD1 agrees at 10 bases. The CDR3 covers 19 residues. Germline-derived CDR1 and CDR2 are LGHNT and FRNRAP. V was pared by 0 bases and J by 3 bases, with 13 bases of the junction left unmatched. Using reference TRBV12-5 and TRBJ1-1 for the parts outside the CDR3, the full variable domain is DARVTQTPRHKVTEMGQEVTMRCQPILGHNTVFWYRQTMMQGLELLAYFRNRAPLDDSGMPKDRFSAEMPDATLATLKIQPSEPRDSAVYFCASGLVIKPTGTGDTEAFFGQGTRLTVV.

The CDR3: CASSYGGGITDTQYF. CDR3 bases: TGTGCCAGCAGTTACGGCGGGGGGATCACAGATACGCAGTATTTT. The chain couples TRBV6-2 or TRBV6-3 to TRBJ2-3, with 8 positions matching TRBD2. Trimming removed 2 bases from V and 2 bases from J; junction bases left unmatched: 3. This CDR3 has 15 residues. Germline V CDR1 and CDR2: MNHEY, SVGEGT.